This is a list of T cell receptor beta chains from one sample in a study of T cell responses to AZD1222 COVID-19 vaccine. TCRdb's table, derived via immunoSEQ multiplex PCR, lists solely in-frame clones and lacks some. The sample records about 190,000 clones, approximately 90% being singletons. Sample: peripheral blood, taken on day 0 of AZD1222 vaccination. All receptors come from an adult in good health. Both conserved end residues are part of each CDR3. The D gene is left open where the match is weak. Size values are once, few and many counts, or a class for expanded clones, and some rows have none.

V gene: TRBV2; clone size: .; D gene: .; J gene: TRBJ2-7; CDR3 protein: CASGDYEQYF; CDR3 DNA: TGTGCCAGCGGAGACTACGAGCAGTACTTC
V gene: TRBV11-3; clone size: .; D gene: .; J gene: TRBJ2-1; CDR3 protein: CASSESPRSNEQFF; CDR3 DNA: TGTGCCAGCAGCGAAAGCCCTCGGAGCAATGAGCAGTTCTTC
V gene: TRBV2; clone size: .; D gene: .; J gene: TRBJ2-4; CDR3 protein: CASSEGTIPQNIQYF; CDR3 DNA: TGTGCCAGCAGTGAAGGGACAATCCCCCAAAACATTCAGTACTTC
V gene: TRBV14; clone size: .; D gene: .; J gene: TRBJ1-4; CDR3 protein: CASSHLSGERKEKLFF; CDR3 DNA: TGTGCCAGCAGCCACCTAAGCGGGGAGAGGAAGGAAAAACTGTTTTTT
V gene: TRBV5-1; clone size: .; D gene: TRBD2; J gene: TRBJ2-1; CDR3 protein: CASSRSGLAGGLHNEQFF; CDR3 DNA: TGCGCCAGCAGTAGGTCCGGGCTAGCGGGAGGTCTCCACAATGAGCAGTTCTTC
V gene: TRBV7-9; clone size: once; D gene: .; J gene: TRBJ1-2; CDR3 protein: CASSGRTNYGYTF; CDR3 DNA: TGTGCCAGCAGCGGCCGGACCAACTATGGCTACACCTTC
V gene: TRBV9; clone size: .; D gene: TRBD2; J gene: TRBJ2-5; CDR3 protein: CASSVAPSGGLGQETQYF; CDR3 DNA: TGTGCCAGCAGCGTAGCCCCTAGCGGGGGGTTGGGCCAAGAGACCCAGTACTTC
V gene: TRBV28; clone size: .; D gene: TRBD2; J gene: TRBJ2-7; CDR3 protein: CASSPLWALAGGGHEQYF; CDR3 DNA: TGTGCCAGCAGTCCTCTGTGGGCACTAGCGGGGGGAGGCCACGAGCAGTACTTC
V gene: TRBV6-2/TRBV6-3; clone size: .; D gene: .; J gene: TRBJ1-2; CDR3 protein: CASSPPRDIANYGYTF; CDR3 DNA: TGTGCCAGCAGCCCACCCCGGGACATAGCTAACTATGGCTACACCTTC
V gene: TRBV7-3; clone size: .; D gene: .; J gene: TRBJ1-5; CDR3 protein: CASSPDGTRRPQHF; CDR3 DNA: TGTGCCAGCAGCCCAGATGGGACCCGCAGGCCCCAGCATTTT